The 6 T cell receptor beta chains reported below all come from one sample, sequenced in a study of radiotherapy plus CTLA-4 blockade in lung cancer. Measured with immunoSEQ multiplex PCR; TCRdb has only the in-frame clones, and not every one. This table holds 75,000 to 100,000 clones, 88% found once. Sequenced material: peripheral blood, taken from a patient treated with radiotherapy plus ipilimumab. Receptors were obtained from a human donor with non-small cell lung cancer that progressed on radiotherapy plus ipilimumab.

The chain is built from TRBV27 and TRBJ2-7; 11 bases fit TRBD2. Per germline, CDR1 MNHEY and CDR2 SMNVEV (reference sequence). V shed 5 bases, J shed 5 bases, and the junction held 11 bases outside the gene matches. The CDR3 contains 16 residues. The CDR3 sequence is CASSPRLTSGINEQYF. Here the CDR3 DNA reads TGTGCCAGCAGTCCCCGTTTGACTAGCGGGATTAACGAGCAGTACTTC.

The table lists this clone with a count of one. The genes are TRBV10-2 and TRBJ1-5; unclear D gene. CDR1 WSHSY and CDR2 SAAADI come from the germline V gene. V lost 3 bases and J 5 bases, leaving 8 bases between the germline ends. The CDR3 is 13 amino acids. The CDR3, as DNA: TGCGCCAGCAGTGATACGGGATATCAGCCCCAGCATTTT. Translated, it gives CASSDTGYQPQHF.

This chain connects TRBV2 to TRBJ1-2, with D possibly being TRBD1 (5 bases). From germline, CDR1 is SNHLY and CDR2 FYNNEI. Trimming left V 8 bases short and J 3 bases short, with 13 bases between. The CDR3 totals 13 residues. In DNA, the CDR3 is TGTGCCAGCGTTGCAGGGAGTGACTATGGCTACACCTTC. Protein product: CASVAGSDYGYTF.

V usage is TRBV4-1 and J usage is TRBJ1-5, with TRBD1 matching over 9 bases. The germline gives CDR1 MGHRA, CDR2 YSYEKL. This CDR3 has 16 amino acids. V was pared by 4 bases and J by 2 bases, with 6 bases of the junction left unmatched. CDR3 residues: CASSRQQGAGNQPQHF. The CDR3 DNA reads TGCGCCAGCAGCCGACAACAGGGGGCAGGCAATCAGCCCCAGCATTTT.

The chain carries TRBV7-8 and TRBJ2-3; TRBD2 matches 9 bases. The CDR3 consists of 15 residues. The germline CDR1 and CDR2 sequences are SGHVS and FQNEAQ. V was clipped by 5 bases and J by 7 bases; unmatched bases: 10. CDR3: CASSIRRLAVNTQYF. As DNA, the CDR3 is TGTGCCAGCAGCATCAGAAGACTAGCGGTGAATACGCAGTATTTT.

This clone was picked up one time. V and J are TRBV9 and TRBJ2-6; TRBD2 matches at 13 bases. CDR3 size: 22 residues. The germline gives CDR1 SGDLS, CDR2 YYNGEE. The V segment lost 4 bases and the J segment 2 bases; nucleotides outside the gene matches: 18. The CDR3 region is CASSLGLAGAPSGGTGANVLTF. In DNA form, the CDR3 reads TGTGCCAGCAGCTTAGGACTAGCGGGAGCCCCCTCGGGCGGGACTGGGGCCAACGTCCTGACTTTC.